At least ten counts were recorded for the clone carrying this TCR beta chain. The ends were cut back, 2 bases at V and 9 bases at J, with 16 bases in the middle. Germline V gene lookup returns CDR1 SGHVS and CDR2 FQNEAQ. The CDR3 length is 14 residues. Time point given: sample taken at primary tumor resection. Whole RNA obtained from tumor, nontumor lung or frozen PBMC underwent sequencing without sorting. The data derive from a study of spatial heterogeneity in lung cancer. TCRdb re-derived calls from the 5' RACE reads in MiXCR, one entry per CDR3 protein. The sample has 11,000 to 15,000 distinct CDR3 sequences; under 14% are singletons.

The V call is TRBV7-8, the J call TRBJ1-2; possible D gene TRBD1, 6 bases. This sequence was found in a female donor with early-stage non-small cell lung cancer. The specimen comprised PBMCs, sampled at surgery. The CDR3 region is CASSLTGLGGSYTF. CDR3 in DNA: TGTGCCAGCAGCTTAACAGGGTTGGGTGGAAGCTACACCTTC.